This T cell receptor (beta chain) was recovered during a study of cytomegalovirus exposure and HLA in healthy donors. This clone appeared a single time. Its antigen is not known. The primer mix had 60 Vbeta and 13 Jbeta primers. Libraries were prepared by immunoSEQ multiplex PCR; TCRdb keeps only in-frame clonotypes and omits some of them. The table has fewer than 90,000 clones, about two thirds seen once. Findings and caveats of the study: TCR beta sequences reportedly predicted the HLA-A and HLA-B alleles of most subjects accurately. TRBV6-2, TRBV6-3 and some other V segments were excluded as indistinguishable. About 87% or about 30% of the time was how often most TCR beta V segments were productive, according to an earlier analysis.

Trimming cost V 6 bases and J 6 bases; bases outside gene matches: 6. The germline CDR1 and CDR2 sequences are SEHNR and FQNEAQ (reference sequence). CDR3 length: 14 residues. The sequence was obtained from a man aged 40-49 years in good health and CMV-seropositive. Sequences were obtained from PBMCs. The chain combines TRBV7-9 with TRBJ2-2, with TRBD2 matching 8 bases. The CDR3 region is CASRERERAGELFF. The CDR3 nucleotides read TGTGCCAGCAGGGAGCGGGAGAGGGCCGGGGAGCTGTTTTTT.